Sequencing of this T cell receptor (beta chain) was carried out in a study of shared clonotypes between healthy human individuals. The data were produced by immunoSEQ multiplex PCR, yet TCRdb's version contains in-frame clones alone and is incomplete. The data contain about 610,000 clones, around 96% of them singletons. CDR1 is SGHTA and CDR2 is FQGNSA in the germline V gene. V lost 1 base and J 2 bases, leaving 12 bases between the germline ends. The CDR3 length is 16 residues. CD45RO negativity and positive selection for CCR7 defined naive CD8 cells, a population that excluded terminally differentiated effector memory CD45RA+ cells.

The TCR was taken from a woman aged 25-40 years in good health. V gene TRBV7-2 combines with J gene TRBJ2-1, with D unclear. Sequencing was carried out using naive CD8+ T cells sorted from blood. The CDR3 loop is CASSLDTQTPYNEQFF. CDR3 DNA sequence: TGTGCCAGCAGCTTAGACACGCAAACCCCCTACAATGAGCAGTTCTTC. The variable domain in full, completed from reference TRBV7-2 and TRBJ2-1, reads GAGVSQSPSNKVTEKGKDVELRCDPISGHTALYWYRQSLGQGLEFLIYFQGNSAPDKSGLPSDRFSAERTGGSVSTLTIQRTQQEDSAVYLCASSLDTQTPYNEQFFGPGTRLTVL.